The 2 T cell receptor beta chains in this list originate from one sample, sequenced in a study of cytomegalovirus exposure and HLA in healthy donors. The table came from immunoSEQ multiplex PCR; TCRdb's copy has only in-frame clones and leaves some out. The sample has roughly 100,000 clones; around 87% are singletons. Sequenced sample: PBMCs. Receptors originate from a woman aged 18-35 years in good health and CMV-seropositive.

The CDR3: CAISSRQGWTGELFF. CDR3 in DNA: TGTGCCATCAGTAGTCGACAGGGTTGGACCGGGGAGCTGTTTTTT. The rearrangement joins TRBV10-3 to TRBJ2-2; 7 bases agree with TRBD1. The CDR3 length is 15 residues. The V and J ends lost 5 bases and 5 bases, in that order; junction bases with no gene match: 8. Germline V gene data show CDR1 as ENHRY and CDR2 as SYGVKD.

The V and J genes are TRBV23-1 and TRBJ1-3, with a tentative D call TRBD1 (6 bases). TRBV23-1 is recorded as an ORF, its role being uncertain. The CDR3 has 21 residues. V was clipped by 0 bases and J by 0 bases, with 24 bases between them. The CDR3 loop is CASSQSWNTVTGPISGNTIYF. In DNA, the CDR3 is TGCGCCAGCAGTCAATCCTGGAATACAGTTACAGGGCCTATCTCTGGAAACACCATATATTTT.